Listed here are 25 T cell receptor beta chains from one sample, sequenced in a study of T cells after yellow fever vaccination. Using its own MiXCR run on the 5' RACE reads, TCRdb lists one record per CDR3 protein. The sample yields under 150,000 distinct CDR3 sequences, 7.7% seen once. Sequencing used CD4+ T cells sorted from PBMCs, obtained 5 days after the yellow fever booster vaccination. All receptors come from a man younger than 40 who received the YFV17D yellow fever vaccine.

This clonotype appeared many times. V and J are TRBV7-6 and TRBJ2-5; no clear D gene. CDR1 and CDR2 (germline): SGHVS, FNYEAQ. The germline V and J ends were trimmed by 0 bases and 3 bases, with 5 bases remaining between them. The CDR3 is 13 amino acids. CDR3 sequence: CASSLAAEETQYF. The CDR3 DNA sequence: TGTGCCAGCAGCTTAGCGGCAGAAGAGACCCAGTACTTC.

Details on this clonotype: Being one base from a much bigger clone, this may be a read error. This chain connects TRBV20-1 to TRBJ2-3; TRBD2 agrees at 12 bases. CDR3 length equals 16 residues. Germline V gene data show CDR1 as DFQATT and CDR2 as SNEGSKA (reference sequence). The CDR3 region is CCARMLAGGPGDTQYF. The CDR3 DNA sequence: TGCTGTGCTAGAATGCTAGCGGGAGGGCCTGGAGATACGCAGTATTTT.

This clonotype has a count of ten or more. The chain carries TRBV6-1 and TRBJ2-3; 7 positions match TRBD1. The CDR3 loop spans 13 amino acids. The germline V gene has CDR1 MNHNS and CDR2 SASEGT. With 8 bases clipped from V and 1 base from J, the junction kept 3 bases outside the gene matches. The CDR3 reads CASGGQRTDTQYF. The CDR3 DNA sequence: TGTGCCAGCGGGGGACAGCGCACAGATACGCAGTATTTT.

This clonotype was counted many times. The chain joins TRBV29-1 to TRBJ2-7, with TRBD2 matching 8 bases. V shed 0 bases and J 2 bases; nucleotides not matched to a gene: 6. The germline CDR1 and CDR2 sequences are SQVTM and ANQGSEA. CDR3 length equals 15 residues. The CDR3 DNA sequence: TGCAGCGTTGAAGATGTAGCGGGGTCCCCCTACGAGCAGTACTTC. The encoded protein is CSVEDVAGSPYEQYF.

The chain combines TRBV9 with TRBJ2-7; TRBD2 is a possible D gene (5 bases). The CDR3 contains 15 residues. The V end lost 2 bases, the J end lost 2 bases, and 14 bases lay between the germline ends. Germline CDR1 reads SGDLS; CDR2 reads YYNGEE. The CDR3 DNA follows: TGTGCCAGCAGCGTCGACCCCGGACTTACCTACGAGCAGTACTTC. Its protein is CASSVDPGLTYEQYF. Variable domain in full (rest from reference TRBV9 and TRBJ2-7): DSGVTQTPKHLITATGQRVTLRCSPRSGDLSVYWYQQSLDQGLQFLIQYYNGEERAKGNILERFSAQQFPDLHSELNLSSLELGDSALYFCASSVDPGLTYEQYFGPGTRLTVT.

This clonotype occurred many times. The V and J genes are TRBV7-6 and TRBJ2-6; D ambiguous. Germline CDR1 and CDR2: SGHVS and FNYEAQ. The CDR3 runs to 17 residues. V gave up 1 base and J gave up 0 bases, with 10 bases separating them. CDR3 sequence: CASSLEGSNSGANVLTF. CDR3 bases: TGTGCCAGCAGCTTAGAAGGCAGTAACTCTGGGGCCAACGTCCTGACTTTC.

This clonotype was picked up many times. The V gene is TRBV3-1, the J gene TRBJ1-2, with D possibly being TRBD1 (6 bases). The CDR3 spans 14 residues. Looked up from germline, CDR1 is LGHDT and CDR2 is YNNKEL (reference sequence). Trimming took 1 base from V and 4 from J, leaving 10 bases between them. The CDR3 region is CASSQAGQTYGYTF. The CDR3 DNA is TGTGCCAGCAGCCAAGCAGGACAGACCTATGGCTACACCTTC.

As to this clonotype: A much bigger clone sits one base away, suggesting this may be a read error. V usage is TRBV3-1 and J usage is TRBJ2-3, with 10 positions matching TRBD1. CDR3 length equals 15 residues. With 1 base clipped from V and 14 bases from J, the junction kept 12 bases outside the gene matches. Per the germline V gene, CDR1 is LGHDT and CDR2 is YNNKEL (reference sequence). The CDR3 here is CASSQGLTGGRTRYF. DNA for the CDR3: TGTGCCAGCAGCCAAGGATTGACAGGGGGCCGGACTCGGTATTTT.

The chain carries TRBV7-2 and TRBJ2-1; TRBD2 matches at 13 bases. This CDR3 region has 15 residues. V lost 5 bases and J lost 5; bases outside the gene matches: 3. CDR1 SGHTA and CDR2 FQGNSA come from the germline V gene. In DNA form, the CDR3 reads TGTGCCAGCAGCCTTACTAGCGGGAGGGACAATGAGCAGTTCTTC. Protein: CASSLTSGRDNEQFF.

This clonotype was seen a few times. This chain joins TRBV7-2 and TRBJ2-1; 9 nucleotides agree with TRBD2. The V gene end was trimmed by 6 bases and the J gene end by 2 bases; junction bases not matched to a gene: 5. The CDR3 is made up of 15 amino acids. Germline V gene lookup returns CDR1 SGHTA and CDR2 FQGNSA. CDR3 amino acids: CASSLSGRTYNEQFF. The CDR3 bases are TGTGCCAGCAGTTTGAGCGGGAGGACCTACAATGAGCAGTTCTTC.

This clonotype was seen repeatedly, ten times or more. CDR3 protein: CASRILSGELFF. The DNA for the CDR3 is TGTGCCAGCAGGATCCTCTCCGGGGAGCTGTTTTTT. The V and J genes are TRBV6-2 or TRBV6-3 and TRBJ2-2; D is uncertain. V was pared by 6 bases and J by 6 bases, with 8 bases between. In germline, CDR1 is MNHEY, CDR2 SVGEGT. The CDR3 contains 12 residues.

Concerning this clonotype: The germline gene is not matched at one end of the junction; a read error may be the cause. J is TRBJ2-1 and V is TRBV20-1, with D perhaps TRBD2 (6 bases). This CDR3 region has 18 residues. CDR1 and CDR2 (germline): DFQATT, SNEGSKA (reference sequence). CDR3 nucleotides: TGCTGTGCTAGAGACGTCCGGGACTCCGGAAGATCCTACAATGAGCAGTTCTTC. The encoded protein is CCARDVRDSGRSYNEQFF.

This clonotype has a count of ten or more. The chain links TRBV28 to TRBJ2-3; D is perhaps TRBD2 (6 bases). This CDR3 region has 12 residues. Germline V CDR1 and CDR2: MDHEN, SYDVKM. V was trimmed by 5 bases and J by 8 bases, leaving 11 bases between them. The CDR3 protein is CASSPGVGTQYF. The CDR3 DNA follows: TGTGCCAGCAGTCCGGGGGTTGGTACGCAGTATTTT. Filled out from reference TRBV28 and TRBJ2-3, the complete variable domain reads DVKVTQSSRYLVKRTGEKVFLECVQDMDHENMFWYRQDPGLGLRLIYFSYDVKMKEKGDIPEGYSVSREKKERFSLILESASTNQTSMYLCASSPGVGTQYFGPGTRLTVL.

This clonotype was seen just once. A much larger clone is a single base away; this may be a read error. CDR3 loop: CASSSRLDAGELFF. For the CDR3, the DNA is TGCGCCAGCAGCTCAAGACTAGACGCCGGGGAGCTGTTTTTT. V usage is TRBV5-1 and J usage is TRBJ2-2; D may be TRBD2 (6 bases). The germline V gene encodes CDR1 SGHRS and CDR2 YFSETQ. The CDR3 covers 14 residues. V lost 3 bases and J 6 bases, leaving 12 bases between the germline ends.

The sample holds many counts of this clonotype. This chain connects TRBV20-1 to TRBJ2-3; D not resolved. The germline V and J ends were trimmed by 5 bases and 2 bases, with 20 bases remaining between them. Per germline, CDR1 DFQATT and CDR2 SNEGSKA (reference sequence). The CDR3 is made up of 16 amino acids. CDR3 amino acids: CSAASYSAETTDTQYF. Written as DNA, the CDR3 is TGCAGTGCTGCCTCGTACAGCGCGGAGACCACAGATACGCAGTATTTT.

This clonotype was counted many times. The chain is built from TRBV6-1 and TRBJ1-2, with 9 bases matching TRBD1. From germline, CDR1 is MNHNS and CDR2 SASEGT. With V trimmed by 7 bases and J by 6 bases, 9 bases remained unmatched. This CDR3 region has 14 residues. The CDR3 nucleotides read TGTGCCAGCATCTACACGGGACAGGGTCATGGCTACACCTTC. As protein: CASIYTGQGHGYTF.

Many counts were recorded for this clonotype. The J gene is TRBJ2-7, the V gene TRBV5-1; D is undetermined. The CDR3 runs 12 residues. V shed 0 bases and J shed 7 bases, with 8 bases lying between them. The germline V gene has CDR1 SGHRS and CDR2 YFSETQ. Here the CDR3 reads CASSLESFEQYF. DNA of the CDR3: TGCGCCAGCAGCTTGGAATCGTTTGAGCAGTACTTC. Full variable domain (remainder filled in from reference TRBV5-1 and TRBJ2-7): KAGVTQTPRYLIKTRGQQVTLSCSPISGHRSVSWYQQTPGQGLQFLFEYFSETQRNKGNFPGRFSGRQFSNSRSEMNVSTLELGDSALYLCASSLESFEQYFGPGTRLTVT.

This clonotype was counted at least ten times. The genes are TRBV20-1 and TRBJ1-3; D call uncertain. The germline V and J ends were trimmed by 6 bases and 3 bases, with 9 bases remaining between them. CDR1 is DFQATT and CDR2 is SNEGSKA in the germline V gene (reference sequence). This CDR3 has 12 amino acids. CDR3 loop: CSAPENGNTIYF. CDR3 nucleotides: TGCAGTGCCCCAGAGAATGGAAACACCATATATTTT.

At least ten counts were recorded for this clonotype. The CDR3 DNA reads as TGTGCCACCAGCAGAGTCCGGGGAAGCTACGAGCAGTACTTC. Translated, it gives CATSRVRGSYEQYF. The chain combines TRBV15 with TRBJ2-7; a weak D match, TRBD2 (5 bases). The CDR3 consists of 14 residues. Trimming cost V 1 base and J 3 bases, with 10 bases left between them. The V gene's germline CDR1 is LNHNV and CDR2 YYDKDF (reference sequence).

This clonotype came up many times. The chain is built from TRBV7-9 and TRBJ1-2; TRBD1 might be the D (6 bases). The CDR3 contains 14 residues. Trimming took off 1 base at V and 8 bases at J, with 14 bases between the two ends. Looked up from germline, CDR1 is SEHNR and CDR2 is FQNEAQ (reference sequence). DNA for the CDR3: TGTGCCAGCAGCTTAGAATTAGAAGGGACAGGCTACACCTTC. This codes for CASSLELEGTGYTF.

This clonotype was counted ten times or more. The CDR3 DNA reads as TGTGCCAGCAGCCTAACCTTCTACGAGCAGTACTTC. This codes for CASSLTFYEQYF. The rearrangement uses TRBV14 and TRBJ2-7; D uncertain. CDR1 is SGHDN and CDR2 is FVKESK in the germline V gene. V was pared by 4 bases and J by 3 bases, with 7 bases between. The CDR3 contains 12 residues.

This clonotype was seen ten or more times. The J gene is TRBJ2-5, the V gene TRBV10-3; D may be TRBD2 (5 bases). CDR1 is ENHRY and CDR2 is SYGVKD in the germline V gene. The CDR3 is 15 amino acids. Trimming pared 0 bases from V and 1 base from J, leaving 9 bases between. Here the CDR3 reads CAISESYSVQETQYF. CDR3 bases: TGTGCCATCAGTGAGTCTTATAGCGTCCAAGAGACCCAGTACTTC.

This clonotype was counted ten times or more. The chain carries TRBV12-3 or TRBV12-4 and TRBJ2-2, with 12 nucleotides matching TRBD1. The junction had 4 bases not matched to a gene; V was cut back by 7 bases and J by 4 bases. The CDR3 spans 15 residues. The CDR3 sequence: CASKPGQGATGELFF. CDR3 DNA: TGTGCCAGCAAGCCGGGACAGGGGGCCACCGGGGAGCTGTTTTTT.

This clonotype has only a few counts. The chain couples TRBV7-2 to TRBJ2-5, with TRBD2 matching 9 bases. CDR1 is SGHTA and CDR2 is FQGNSA in the germline V gene. Unmatched junction bases numbered 18, after V lost 3 bases and J lost 7 bases. The CDR3 covers 18 residues. CDR3 DNA sequence: TGTGCCAGCAGCTTTGACGCTCTTAGCGGGAGTCTGCGAGGGACCCAGTACTTC. Its protein is CASSFDALSGSLRGTQYF. Looking up the rest from reference TRBV7-2 and TRBJ2-5 gives the full variable domain: GAGVSQSPSNKVTEKGKDVELRCDPISGHTALYWYRQSLGQGLEFLIYFQGNSAPDKSGLPSDRFSAERTGGSVSTLTIQRTQQEDSAVYLCASSFDALSGSLRGTQYFGPGTRLLVL.

This clonotype was detected many times. The CDR3 protein is CASSQERTGGGSPLHF. The CDR3 bases are TGCGCCAGCAGCCAAGAAAGGACAGGGGGTGGTTCACCCCTCCACTTT. The chain couples TRBV4-3 to TRBJ1-6; TRBD1 matches at 10 bases. The junction had 5 bases not matched to a gene; V was cut back by 0 bases and J by 9 bases. Germline CDR1 is LGHNA and CDR2 is YSLEER. The length of the CDR3 is 16 residues.